These 27 T cell receptor beta chains came from one sample sequenced in a study of radiotherapy plus CTLA-4 blockade in lung cancer. Using immunoSEQ multiplex PCR, the repertoire was profiled, and TCRdb retains in-frame clones only, with some absent. The table records approximately 60,000 clones, approximately 75% of them present only once. The sample was peripheral blood, taken from a patient treated with radiotherapy plus ipilimumab. These receptors were obtained from a human donor with non-small cell lung cancer who had a complete response to radiotherapy plus ipilimumab.

The chain combines TRBV11-2 with TRBJ1-1; no clear D gene. The germline CDR1 and CDR2 sequences are SGHAT and FQNNGV. Trimming took 5 bases from V and 11 from J, leaving 12 bases between them. There are 11 residues in the CDR3. The CDR3 DNA reads TGTGCCAGCAGCGACCGCCGGGAGGCTTTCTTT. Residues: CASSDRREAFF.

The table lists this clone with a count of one. The chain is built from TRBV6-5 and TRBJ1-3; D not resolved. CDR3 size: 15 residues. CDR1 MNHEY and CDR2 SVGAGI come from the germline V gene. Trimming cost V 6 bases and J 2 bases, with 14 bases left between them. In nucleotides, the CDR3 is TGTGCCAGCAGCCCAGACGCCGCCACTGGAAACACCATATATTTT. This encodes CASSPDAATGNTIYF.

This clone was seen only a few times. The chain uses TRBV11-2 and TRBJ1-2; D perhaps matches TRBD1 (5 bases). Germline CDR1 reads SGHAT; CDR2 reads FQNNGV. The V end was cut by 5 bases, the J end by 4 bases, with 11 bases between. This CDR3 has 13 amino acids. Here the CDR3 DNA reads TGTGCCAGCAGCCCGCAGGGAGCCTATGGCTACACCTTC. Its translation is CASSPQGAYGYTF.

This clone occurred a few times. The rearrangement links TRBV7-9 to TRBJ1-3; D is uncertain. Between the trimmed V and J ends, which lost 5 bases and 0 bases, there was a span of 17 bases. This CDR3 region has 17 residues. Germline values: CDR1 SEHNR, CDR2 FQNEAQ (reference sequence). The CDR3 spells CASSPSPDVNSGNTIYF. The DNA for the CDR3 is TGTGCCAGCAGCCCAAGTCCGGACGTAAACTCTGGAAACACCATATATTTT.

The V call is TRBV9, the J call TRBJ1-1; D call uncertain. Germline V lookup: CDR1 SGDLS, CDR2 YYNGEE. Trimming stripped 1 base from V and 1 base from J, with 11 bases between. CDR3 length: 15 residues. The CDR3 DNA follows: TGTGCCAGCAGCGTAATCGGAAATGGGAACACTGAAGCTTTCTTT. It encodes CASSVIGNGNTEAFF.

The rearrangement links TRBV6-5 to TRBJ2-7; 7 nucleotides agree with TRBD1. CDR3 length: 15 amino acids. Germline V gene lookup returns CDR1 MNHEY and CDR2 SVGAGI. The V gene end was trimmed by 2 bases and the J gene end by 2 bases; junction bases not matched to a gene: 6. The CDR3 DNA is TGTGCCAGCAGTTACGCCGGGACAGCTACCTACGAGCAGTACTTC. It encodes CASSYAGTATYEQYF.

This rearrangement joins TRBV30 to TRBJ2-7; D tentatively reads TRBD1 or TRBD2 (6 bases each). The closer fit of TRBJ2-5 to the DNA end suggests the J call may be wrong. The CDR3 extends over 14 amino acids. Germline lookup yields CDR1 GTSNPN and CDR2 SVGIG (reference sequence). DNA of the CDR3: TGTGCCTGGAGGGAGGGGGGTGCTATTGAGACCCAGTACTTC. This codes for CAWREGGAIETQYF.

V gene TRBV5-1 combines with J gene TRBJ2-3; D possibly corresponds to TRBD2 (7 bases). V dropped 0 bases and J dropped 4 bases, with 12 bases sitting between them. CDR1 and CDR2 from the germline V gene are SGHRS and YFSETQ. CDR3 length: 15 residues. CDR3 nucleotides: TGCGCCAGCAGCTTGGAACGGGGGGCGTCAGATACGCAGTATTTT. Its translation: CASSLERGASDTQYF.

The gene calls are TRBV19 and TRBJ2-7, with TRBD1 as a possible D gene (6 bases). Germline-derived CDR1 and CDR2 are LNHDA and SQIVND (reference sequence). The CDR3 contains 13 residues. Trimming shortened V by 0 bases and J by 4 bases, and 7 bases separated the two germline ends. CDR3 protein: CASSIDRGYEQYF. The CDR3 DNA follows: TGTGCCAGTAGTATAGACAGGGGATACGAGCAGTACTTC. Full variable domain (missing parts from reference TRBV19 and TRBJ2-7): DGGITQSPKYLFRKEGQNVTLSCEQNLNHDAMYWYRQDPGQGLRLIYYSQIVNDFQKGDIAEGYSVSREKKESFPLTVTSAQKNPTAFYLCASSIDRGYEQYFGPGTRLTVT.

The V call is TRBV6-5, the J call TRBJ1-4; perhaps TRBD1 as D (6 bases). The CDR3 loop spans 16 amino acids. Germline CDR1 is MNHEY and CDR2 is SVGAGI. Between the trimmed V and J ends, which lost 4 bases and 7 bases, there was a span of 19 bases. The CDR3 region is CASSSPGDPRGEKLFF. DNA of the CDR3: TGTGCCAGCAGTTCACCAGGGGACCCTCGGGGTGAAAAACTGTTTTTT.

This clone was found a few times. V gene TRBV19 combines with J gene TRBJ1-2, with 7 bases fitting TRBD1. CDR1 and CDR2 (germline): LNHDA, SQIVND (reference sequence). V lost 6 bases, J lost 10 bases, and 17 bases stayed unmatched. The CDR3 consists of 15 residues. The CDR3 coding sequence is TGTGCCAGTAGGCGACCTACCGGACAGGTTTATTCCTACACCTTC. It yields the protein CASRRPTGQVYSYTF.

This clone has a single count. This sequence joins TRBV11-2 and TRBJ2-1; TRBD2 matches 11 bases. Germline assignment: CDR1 SGHAT and CDR2 FQNNGV. The CDR3 length is 18 residues. V was clipped by 4 bases and J by 5 bases; unmatched bases: 13. CDR3 sequence: CASSSLILAGDFHNEQFF. The CDR3 nucleotides are TGTGCCAGCAGCTCATTGATACTAGCGGGAGATTTCCACAATGAGCAGTTCTTC.

The gene calls are TRBV7-9 and TRBJ1-4; D is unclear. The CDR3 consists of 15 residues. Trimming stripped 1 base from V and 4 bases from J, with 10 bases between. CDR1 SEHNR and CDR2 FQNEAQ come from the germline V gene (reference sequence). In DNA, the CDR3 is TGTGCCAGCAGCTTAGGGACGGCCCTTAATGAAAAACTGTTTTTT. The encoded protein is CASSLGTALNEKLFF. Full variable domain (remainder filled in from reference TRBV7-9 and TRBJ1-4): DTGVSQNPRHKITKRGQNVTFRCDPISEHNRLYWYRQTLGQGPEFLTYFQNEAQLEKSRLLSDRFSAERPKGSFSTLEIQRTEQGDSAMYLCASSLGTALNEKLFFGSGTQLSVL.

This sequence joins TRBV12-5 and TRBJ1-1; D call uncertain. Trimming left V 0 bases short and J 3 bases short, with 5 bases between. The CDR3 runs 13 residues. The germline gives CDR1 LGHNT, CDR2 FRNRAP. The CDR3 region is CASGLVADTEAFF. DNA for the CDR3: TGTGCTAGTGGTTTGGTAGCGGACACTGAAGCTTTCTTT.

The V and J genes are TRBV15 and TRBJ1-1; possibly TRBD1 for D (6 bases). CDR1 is LNHNV and CDR2 is YYDKDF in the germline V gene (reference sequence). Deletions cut 3 bases from V and 5 bases from J, with 19 bases between. The CDR3 sequence is 16 residues long. This chain's CDR3 is CATSRPRQVLGTEAFF. The DNA for the CDR3 is TGTGCCACCAGCAGGCCACGACAGGTGTTGGGGACTGAAGCTTTCTTT.

The chain combines TRBV10-2 with TRBJ2-7; 8 bases match TRBD1. The CDR3 consists of 14 residues. Germline loops: CDR1 WSHSY, CDR2 SAAADI. The V segment lost 6 bases and the J segment 2 bases; nucleotides outside the gene matches: 6. The CDR3 spells CASRYGQGAYEQYV. CDR3 bases: TGCGCCAGCAGATACGGACAGGGAGCCTACGAGCAGTACGTC.

The chain joins TRBV11-2 to TRBJ2-1; 7 bases map to TRBD1. CDR1 is SGHAT, CDR2 FQNNGV, per germline. After removal of 3 bases from V and 8 bases from J, the junction contained 10 bases not matched to a gene. The CDR3 sequence is 15 residues long. The CDR3 DNA sequence: TGTGCCAGCAGCTTGCTAGGGGGCGTAAATTATGAGCAGTTCTTC. Translated, it gives CASSLLGGVNYEQFF.

The chain joins TRBV5-1 to TRBJ2-7, with 8 bases lining up with TRBD1. This CDR3 has 15 amino acids. From germline, CDR1 is SGHRS and CDR2 YFSETQ. The ends lost 0 bases at V and 7 bases at J; junction bases unmatched: 9. CDR3 in DNA: TGCGCCAGCAGCTTGGCCCGCCAGGGGGCGGGGGAGCAGTACTTC. It translates to CASSLARQGAGEQYF.

The chain joins TRBV7-2 to TRBJ2-1; a weak D match, TRBD1 (5 bases). V was shortened by 4 bases and J by 0 bases, with 10 bases between the two germline ends. CDR3 size: 15 residues. The germline gives CDR1 SGHTA, CDR2 FQGNSA. CDR3 in amino acids: CASSSRVHSYNEQFF. The CDR3 DNA follows: TGTGCCAGCAGCTCCAGGGTACACTCCTACAATGAGCAGTTCTTC.

This chain connects TRBV30 to TRBJ2-5; maybe TRBD2 (5 bases). The V gene's germline CDR1 is GTSNPN and CDR2 SVGIG (reference sequence). V shed 2 bases and J shed 2 bases, with 12 bases lying between them. This CDR3 is 14 amino acids long. CDR3 loop: CAWSMVATQETQYF. In nucleotides, the CDR3 is TGTGCCTGGAGTATGGTAGCGACACAAGAGACCCAGTACTTC.

The chain couples TRBV5-1 to TRBJ1-2, with TRBD1 matching 9 bases. Unmatched junction bases numbered 6, after V lost 5 bases and J lost 4 bases. The germline CDR1 and CDR2 sequences are SGHRS and YFSETQ. CDR3 length: 14 amino acids. The CDR3 DNA reads TGCGCCAGCAGAACCGGGACAGGGATCTATGGCTACACCTTC. Its translation is CASRTGTGIYGYTF. Complete variable domain (other parts from reference TRBV5-1 and TRBJ1-2): KAGVTQTPRYLIKTRGQQVTLSCSPISGHRSVSWYQQTPGQGLQFLFEYFSETQRNKGNFPGRFSGRQFSNSRSEMNVSTLELGDSALYLCASRTGTGIYGYTFGSGTRLTVV.

This clone was seen once. The V and J genes are TRBV10-3 and TRBJ2-3; 8 bases agree with TRBD2. CDR3 length: 15 amino acids. The junction had 1 base not matched to a gene; V was cut back by 2 bases and J by 0 bases. Germline CDR1 reads ENHRY; CDR2 reads SYGVKD. The chain's CDR3 is CAISEPSGSTDTQYF. CDR3 in DNA: TGTGCCATCAGTGAGCCTAGCGGGAGCACAGATACGCAGTATTTT.

The chain recombines TRBV5-4 with TRBJ2-1; TRBD2 matches 10 bases. The CDR3 has 17 amino acids. J lost 3 bases, V lost 0 bases, and 6 bases had no gene match. CDR1 is SGHNT and CDR2 is YYREEE in the germline V gene (reference sequence). CDR3 in amino acids: CASSLDEIAGGYNEQFF. The CDR3 coding sequence is TGTGCCAGCAGCTTGGATGAAATAGCGGGAGGCTACAATGAGCAGTTCTTC. Supplemented by reference TRBV5-4 and TRBJ2-1, the full variable domain reads ETGVTQSPTHLIKTRGQQVTLRCSSQSGHNTVSWYQQALGQGPQFIFQYYREEENGRGNFPPRFSGLQFPNYSSELNVNALELDDSALYLCASSLDEIAGGYNEQFFGPGTRLTVL.

The chain employs TRBV9 and TRBJ2-5, with no clear D. This CDR3 is 14 amino acids long. Per germline, CDR1 SGDLS and CDR2 YYNGEE. Between the trimmed V and J ends, which lost 1 base and 5 bases, there was a span of 12 bases. CDR3 in DNA: TGTGCCAGCAGCGTATCAGCTCGGCGGGAGACCCAGTACTTC. The encoded protein is CASSVSARRETQYF.

This chain joins TRBV19 and TRBJ1-4, with D maybe TRBD1 (5 bases). Germline lookup yields CDR1 LNHDA and CDR2 SQIVND (reference sequence). The V and J ends lost 7 bases and 4 bases respectively, with 13 bases between them. The CDR3 is made up of 14 amino acids. The CDR3 loop reads CASKRGGLNEKLFF. The CDR3 DNA follows: TGTGCCAGTAAACGGGGCGGGCTTAATGAAAAACTGTTTTTT.

The chain uses TRBV15 and TRBJ2-5; a weak D match, TRBD2 (6 bases). V was clipped by 7 bases and J by 4 bases, with 19 bases between them. This CDR3 is built from 15 residues. Per the germline V gene, CDR1 is LNHNV and CDR2 is YYDKDF (reference sequence). CDR3 sequence (DNA): TGTGCCACCAAGGCGGAGGGCTTATTGGTAGAGACCCAGTACTTC. Its protein product is CATKAEGLLVETQYF.

The chain carries TRBV5-3 and TRBJ1-4; D possibly corresponds to TRBD1 (5 bases). TRBV5-3 is labeled an ORF, and its function is uncertain. The CDR3 consists of 15 residues. V lost 4 bases and J lost 3, with 13 bases in between. The DNA of the CDR3 is TGTGCCAGAAGCAAAACACAGGAGGCTAATGAAAAACTGTTTTTT. Translation gives CARSKTQEANEKLFF.